This TCR beta chain was captured in a study of cytomegalovirus exposure and HLA in healthy donors. With 60 Vbeta and 13 Jbeta primers, the PCR was carried out. The data were produced by immunoSEQ multiplex PCR, yet TCRdb's version contains in-frame clones alone and is incomplete. Of some 130,000 clones detected, approximately 70% appear once; the ten largest clones hold 1.5% to 2%. Overall study findings and caveats: Researchers reportedly found TCR beta sequences accurately predicted most subjects' HLA-A and HLA-B alleles. In a later analysis, at a false discovery rate of 0.05, approximately 16,000 TCR beta sequences were associated with HLA alleles. Versus the roughly 670-donor mean, an Asian-associated ancestry cluster reportedly showed fewer N-insertions in a later analysis. Usually a TCR sequence was rare, but some public TCRs were found in many donors.

Turning to this clone: The antigen remains undetermined.

This TCR derives from a human donor in good health. The sample was PBMCs.

The CDR3 reads CASSQVTLPGMGGRTEGWYF. CDR3 nucleotides: TGCGCCAGCAGCCAAGTGACTCTCCCCGGGATGGGGGGGAGGACAGAGGGATGGTACTTC. The V and J genes are TRBV4-3 and TRBJ2-7; D possibly corresponds to TRBD2 (7 bases). Germline CDR1 reads LGHNA; CDR2 reads YSLEER. The CDR3 has 20 amino acids. V lost 1 base to trimming and J lost 12 bases, with 37 bases between them.